Below are 13 T cell receptor beta chains sequenced from a single sample in a study of blood T cell repertoires in COVID-19. Produced via immunoSEQ multiplex PCR; TCRdb's table is partial and in-frame only. Among a few hundred thousand clones, 70% to 85% were seen once, and the ten largest hold approximately 16%. Sequenced material: PBMCs or T cells enriched from blood (not recorded which). All receptors derive from a middle-aged man who had recovered from COVID-19.

This chain joins TRBV19 and TRBJ1-5; no reliable D call. Trimming removed 3 bases at V and 3 bases at J, with 6 bases between. The CDR3 is 13 residues long. Germline assignment: CDR1 LNHDA and CDR2 SQIVND (reference sequence). This CDR3 reads CASSMRFNQPQHF. CDR3 bases: TGTGCCAGTAGTATGCGGTTCAATCAGCCCCAGCATTTT.

This clone was observed a single time. V usage is TRBV7-2 and J usage is TRBJ2-5; TRBD2 is a possible D gene (5 bases). The CDR3 extends over 15 amino acids. The ends were cut back, 5 bases at V and 5 bases at J, with 18 bases in the middle. CDR1 is SGHTA, CDR2 FQGNSA, per germline. This CDR3 is CASSPARGSGETQYF. DNA for the CDR3: TGTGCCAGCAGCCCCGCACGGGGAAGTGGGGAGACCCAGTACTTC.

V and J are TRBV6-5 and TRBJ2-6, with TRBD1 matching 7 bases. The CDR3 totals 15 residues. Germline V lookup: CDR1 MNHEY, CDR2 SVGAGI. Losses at the gene ends were 5 bases for V and 11 bases for J; bases not matched to a gene: 12. The CDR3 spells CASSPNTGTVHVLTF. CDR3 coding DNA: TGTGCCAGCAGTCCGAACACCGGGACAGTCCACGTCCTGACTTTC.

The chain recombines TRBV7-9 with TRBJ2-3; TRBD2 matches at 8 bases. The germline V gene encodes CDR1 SEHNR and CDR2 FQNEAQ (reference sequence). The CDR3 consists of 16 residues. The V segment lost 0 bases and the J segment 4 bases; nucleotides outside the gene matches: 6. CDR3 loop: CASSLAVAGGADTQYF. Written as DNA, the CDR3 is TGTGCCAGCAGCTTAGCGGTGGCGGGGGGAGCAGATACGCAGTATTTT.

The chain joins TRBV7-9 to TRBJ2-3, with TRBD2 matching 9 bases. V gave up 2 bases and J gave up 2 bases; unmatched junction bases: 2. CDR3 size: 15 residues. Germline CDR1 reads SEHNR; CDR2 reads FQNEAQ (reference sequence). The CDR3 protein is CASSLIAGDTDTQYF. Here the CDR3 DNA reads TGTGCCAGCAGCTTAATAGCGGGGGACACAGATACGCAGTATTTT.

In its sample, this clone was seen a few times. This sequence joins TRBV7-2 and TRBJ1-2; possible D gene TRBD1, 5 bases. This CDR3 is built from 14 residues. The ends were cut back, 4 bases at V and 7 bases at J, with 16 bases in the middle. Germline-derived CDR1 and CDR2 are SGHTA and FQGNSA. In DNA form, the CDR3 reads TGTGCCAGCAGCTCTCCACCGGGGGTCGGTGGCTACACCTTC. This translates into CASSSPPGVGGYTF.

This rearrangement joins TRBV27 to TRBJ2-4; TRBD2 might be the D (5 bases). Trimming took off 3 bases at V and 10 bases at J, with 25 bases between the two ends. The germline gives CDR1 MNHEY, CDR2 SMNVEV (reference sequence). The CDR3 extends over 17 amino acids. The CDR3 DNA is TGTGCCAGCAGTTTTCGGGGAGTACCCATGAGCCCTACGATTCAGTACTTC. Translated, it gives CASSFRGVPMSPTIQYF.

The CDR3, as DNA: TGTGCCAGCAACAGGGACAAGGGCTATGGCTACACCTTC. This codes for CASNRDKGYGYTF. The chain has TRBV7-2 and TRBJ1-2; possible D gene TRBD1, 6 bases. There are 13 residues in the CDR3. Trimming cost V 7 bases and J 4 bases, with 13 bases left between them. In germline, CDR1 is SGHTA, CDR2 FQGNSA.

This chain joins TRBV7-9 and TRBJ2-1; 13 nucleotides match TRBD2. Germline V gives CDR1 SEHNR, CDR2 FQNEAQ (reference sequence). This CDR3 contains 16 residues. Trimming removed 5 bases from V and 8 bases from J; junction bases left unmatched: 9. The CDR3 region is CASSRMTSGRLYEQFF. Written as DNA, the CDR3 is TGTGCCAGCAGCCGAATGACTAGCGGGAGGCTTTATGAGCAGTTCTTC.

The chain recombines TRBV5-4 with TRBJ2-5; 13 positions agree with TRBD2. The CDR3 is made up of 16 amino acids. Germline V CDR1 and CDR2: SGHNT, YYREEE (reference sequence). Trimming at V came to 1 base and at J to 5 bases, leaving 5 bases not matched to a gene. In DNA, the CDR3 is TGTGCCAGCAGCTTGTCACTAGCGGGGGGGCGGGAGACCCAGTACTTC. Amino acids: CASSLSLAGGRETQYF.

Only one count was recorded for this clone. The V gene is TRBV10-3, the J gene TRBJ2-3, with a weak D call TRBD2 (5 bases). The CDR3 covers 15 residues. CDR1 is ENHRY, CDR2 SYGVKD, per germline. V lost 0 bases and J lost 3, with 10 bases in between. Here the CDR3 reads CAISESGVSTDTQYF. As DNA, the CDR3 is TGTGCCATCAGTGAGTCGGGAGTTAGTACAGATACGCAGTATTTT.

This chain connects TRBV30 to TRBJ2-6, with D possibly TRBD1 on 5 matching bases. There are 17 residues in the CDR3. Per the germline V gene, CDR1 is GTSNPN and CDR2 is SVGIG (reference sequence). Trimming cost V 3 bases and J 1 base, with 16 bases left between them. CDR3 region: CAWRTPSQGSGANVLTF. For the CDR3, the DNA is TGTGCCTGGAGGACCCCCTCGCAGGGATCTGGGGCCAACGTCCTGACTTTC.

In its sample, this clone was seen once. The V and J genes are TRBV4-1 and TRBJ1-1, with a weak D call TRBD1 (5 bases). The CDR3 has 16 amino acids. Trimming stripped 0 bases from V and 8 bases from J, with 19 bases between. Germline V lookup: CDR1 MGHRA, CDR2 YSYEKL. The CDR3 here is CASSQDEPDSLREAFF. The DNA for the CDR3 is TGCGCCAGCAGCCAAGATGAGCCAGACAGCCTCAGGGAAGCTTTCTTT.